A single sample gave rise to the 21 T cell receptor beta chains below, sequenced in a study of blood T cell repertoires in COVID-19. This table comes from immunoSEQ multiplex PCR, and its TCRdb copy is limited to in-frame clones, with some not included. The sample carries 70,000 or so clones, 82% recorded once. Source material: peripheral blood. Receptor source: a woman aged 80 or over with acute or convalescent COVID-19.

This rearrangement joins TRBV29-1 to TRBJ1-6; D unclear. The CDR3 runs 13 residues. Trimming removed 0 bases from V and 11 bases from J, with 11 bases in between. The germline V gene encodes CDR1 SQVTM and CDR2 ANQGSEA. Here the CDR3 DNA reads TGCAGCGTTGAAGATCAACCAGGCGCACCCCTCCACTTT. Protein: CSVEDQPGAPLHF.

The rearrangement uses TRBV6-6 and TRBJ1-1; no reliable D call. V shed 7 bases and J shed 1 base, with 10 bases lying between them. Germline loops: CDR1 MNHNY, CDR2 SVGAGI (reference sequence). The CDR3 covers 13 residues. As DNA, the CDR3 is TGTGCCAGCAATGACAAGCCGAACACTGAAGCTTTCTTT. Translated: CASNDKPNTEAFF.

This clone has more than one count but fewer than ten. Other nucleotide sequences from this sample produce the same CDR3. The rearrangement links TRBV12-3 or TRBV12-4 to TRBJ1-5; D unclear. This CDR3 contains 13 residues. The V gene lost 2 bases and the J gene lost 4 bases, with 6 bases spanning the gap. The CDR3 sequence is CASSLSQNQPQHF. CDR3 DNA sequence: TGTGCCAGCAGTTTAAGCCAAAATCAGCCCCAGCATTTT.

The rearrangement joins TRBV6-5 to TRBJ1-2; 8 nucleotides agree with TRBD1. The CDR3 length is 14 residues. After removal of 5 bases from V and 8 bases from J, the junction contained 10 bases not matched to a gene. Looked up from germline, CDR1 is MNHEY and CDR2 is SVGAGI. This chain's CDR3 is CASSPAGQGMGYTF. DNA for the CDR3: TGTGCCAGCAGTCCCGCCGGACAGGGAATGGGCTACACCTTC.

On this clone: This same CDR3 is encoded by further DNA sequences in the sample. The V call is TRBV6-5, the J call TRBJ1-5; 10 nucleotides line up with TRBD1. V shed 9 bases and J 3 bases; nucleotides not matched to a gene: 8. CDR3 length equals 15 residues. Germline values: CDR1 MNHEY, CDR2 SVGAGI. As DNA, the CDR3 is TGTGCCAGTTACCGGGACAGGGGCTCCAATCAGCCCCAGCATTTT. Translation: CASYRDRGSNQPQHF.

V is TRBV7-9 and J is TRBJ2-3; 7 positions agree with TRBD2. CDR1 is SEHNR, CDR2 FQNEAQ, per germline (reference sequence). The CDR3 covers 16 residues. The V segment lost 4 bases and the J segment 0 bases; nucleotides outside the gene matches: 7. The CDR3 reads CASSSGGTTSTDTQYF. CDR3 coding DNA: TGTGCCAGCAGCTCCGGCGGGACTACCAGCACAGATACGCAGTATTTT.

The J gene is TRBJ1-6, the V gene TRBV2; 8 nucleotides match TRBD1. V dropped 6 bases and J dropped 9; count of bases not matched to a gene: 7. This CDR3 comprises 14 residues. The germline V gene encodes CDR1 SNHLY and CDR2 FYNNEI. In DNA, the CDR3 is TGTGCCAGCAGGGATGACAGGGGAGGTTCACCCCTCCACTTT. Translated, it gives CASRDDRGGSPLHF. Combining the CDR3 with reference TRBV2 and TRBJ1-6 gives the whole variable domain EPEVTQTPSHQVTQMGQEVILRCVPISNHLYFYWYRQILGQKVEFLVSFYNNEISEKSEIFDDQFSVERPDGSNFTLKIRSTKLEDSAMYFCASRDDRGGSPLHFGNGTRLTVT.

CDR3 residues: CASSQSDRGGGHGGYTF. DNA of the CDR3: TGTGCCAGCAGCCAATCGGACAGGGGTGGAGGTCATGGTGGCTACACCTTC. The V call is TRBV5-8, the J call TRBJ1-2; 9 nucleotides align to TRBD1. Germline values: CDR1 SGHTS, CDR2 YDEGEE. This CDR3 has 17 residues. Trimming took 4 bases from V and 7 from J; bases not matched to a gene: 17. The full variable domain, rest sourced from reference TRBV5-8 and TRBJ1-2, is EAGVTQSPTHLIKTRGQQATLRCSPISGHTSVYWYQQALGLGLQFLLWYDEGEERNRGNFPPRFSGRQFPNYSSELNVNALELEDSALYLCASSQSDRGGGHGGYTFGSGTRLTVV.

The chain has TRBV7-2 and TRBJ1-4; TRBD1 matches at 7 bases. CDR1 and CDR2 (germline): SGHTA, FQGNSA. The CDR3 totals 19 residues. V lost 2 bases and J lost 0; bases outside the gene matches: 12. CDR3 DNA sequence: TGTGCCAGCAGCTTACCGAAGGACAGGCCGACATCAACTAATGAAAAACTGTTTTTT. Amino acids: CASSLPKDRPTSTNEKLFF.

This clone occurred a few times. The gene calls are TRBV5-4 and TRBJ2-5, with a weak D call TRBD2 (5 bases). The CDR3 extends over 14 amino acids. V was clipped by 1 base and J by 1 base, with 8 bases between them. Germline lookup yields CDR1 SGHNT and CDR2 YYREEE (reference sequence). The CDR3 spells CASSLFGVQETQYF. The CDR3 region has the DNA TGTGCCAGCAGCTTGTTCGGGGTCCAAGAGACCCAGTACTTC.

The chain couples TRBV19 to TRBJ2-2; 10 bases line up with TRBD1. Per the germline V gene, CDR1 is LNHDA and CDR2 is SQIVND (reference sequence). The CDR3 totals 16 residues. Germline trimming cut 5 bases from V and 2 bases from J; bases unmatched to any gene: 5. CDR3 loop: CASSPRTGGNTGELFF. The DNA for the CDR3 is TGTGCCAGTAGTCCCAGGACAGGGGGTAACACCGGGGAGCTGTTTTTT. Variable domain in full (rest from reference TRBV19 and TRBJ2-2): DGGITQSPKYLFRKEGQNVTLSCEQNLNHDAMYWYRQDPGQGLRLIYYSQIVNDFQKGDIAEGYSVSREKKESFPLTVTSAQKNPTAFYLCASSPRTGGNTGELFFGEGSRLTVL.

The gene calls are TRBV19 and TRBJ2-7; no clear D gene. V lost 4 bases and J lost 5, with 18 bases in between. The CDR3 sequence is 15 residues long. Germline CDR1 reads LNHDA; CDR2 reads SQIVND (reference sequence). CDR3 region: CASSTIQKYPNEQYF. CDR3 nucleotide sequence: TGTGCCAGTAGTACAATACAGAAGTACCCCAACGAGCAGTACTTC. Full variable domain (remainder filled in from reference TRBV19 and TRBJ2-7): DGGITQSPKYLFRKEGQNVTLSCEQNLNHDAMYWYRQDPGQGLRLIYYSQIVNDFQKGDIAEGYSVSREKKESFPLTVTSAQKNPTAFYLCASSTIQKYPNEQYFGPGTRLTVT.

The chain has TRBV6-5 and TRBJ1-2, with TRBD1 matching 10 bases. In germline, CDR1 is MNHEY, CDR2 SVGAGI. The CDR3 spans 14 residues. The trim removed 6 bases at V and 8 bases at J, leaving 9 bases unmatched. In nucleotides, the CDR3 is TGTGCCAGCAGAGGGACAGGGGCAGATAGGGGCTACACCTTC. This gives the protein CASRGTGADRGYTF.

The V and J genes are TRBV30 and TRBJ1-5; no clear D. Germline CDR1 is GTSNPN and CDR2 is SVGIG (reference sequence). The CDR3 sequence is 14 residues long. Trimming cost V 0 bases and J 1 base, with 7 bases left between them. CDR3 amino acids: CAWSVPVSNQPQHF. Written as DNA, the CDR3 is TGTGCCTGGAGTGTTCCGGTGAGCAATCAGCCCCAGCATTTT. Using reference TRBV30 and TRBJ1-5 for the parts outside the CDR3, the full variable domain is SQTIHQWPATLVQPVGSPLSLECTVEGTSNPNLYWYRQAAGRGLQLLFYSVGIGQISSEVPQNLSASRPQDRQFILSSKKLLLSDSGFYLCAWSVPVSNQPQHFGDGTRLSIL.

The CDR3 reads CASSFDRARNTEAFF. Here the CDR3 DNA reads TGTGCCAGCAGCTTTGACAGGGCTAGAAACACTGAAGCTTTCTTT. The chain joins TRBV7-9 to TRBJ1-1; 7 bases fit TRBD1. This CDR3 is built from 15 residues. Germline lookup yields CDR1 SEHNR and CDR2 FQNEAQ (reference sequence). The V gene end was trimmed by 3 bases and the J gene end by 2 bases; junction bases not matched to a gene: 6.

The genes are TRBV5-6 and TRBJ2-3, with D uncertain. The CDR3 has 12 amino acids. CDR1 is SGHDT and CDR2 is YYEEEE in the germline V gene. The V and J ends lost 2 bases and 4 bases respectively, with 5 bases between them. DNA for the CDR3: TGTGCCAGCAGCTTTTCTTCAGATACGCAGTATTTT. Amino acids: CASSFSSDTQYF.

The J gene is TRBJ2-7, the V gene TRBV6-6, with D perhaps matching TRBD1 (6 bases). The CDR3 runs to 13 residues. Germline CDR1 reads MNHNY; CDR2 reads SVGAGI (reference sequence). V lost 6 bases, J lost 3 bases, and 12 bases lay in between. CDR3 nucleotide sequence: TGTGCCAGCAGCCCAACAGGGTACTACGAGCAGTACTTC. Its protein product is CASSPTGYYEQYF.

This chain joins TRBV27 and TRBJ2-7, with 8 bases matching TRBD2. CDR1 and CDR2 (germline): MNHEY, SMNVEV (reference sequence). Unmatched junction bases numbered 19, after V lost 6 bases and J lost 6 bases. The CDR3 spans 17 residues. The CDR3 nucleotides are TGTGCCAGCAGATTTCGATTAGCGGGGTCCGTACCTGGCGAGCAGTACTTC. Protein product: CASRFRLAGSVPGEQYF.

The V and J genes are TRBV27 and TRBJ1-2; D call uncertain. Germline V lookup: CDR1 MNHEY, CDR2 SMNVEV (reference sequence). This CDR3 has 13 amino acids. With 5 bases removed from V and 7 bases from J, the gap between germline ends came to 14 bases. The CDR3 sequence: CASSQDSRIGYTF. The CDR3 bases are TGTGCCAGCAGTCAAGACTCCCGAATTGGCTACACCTTC.

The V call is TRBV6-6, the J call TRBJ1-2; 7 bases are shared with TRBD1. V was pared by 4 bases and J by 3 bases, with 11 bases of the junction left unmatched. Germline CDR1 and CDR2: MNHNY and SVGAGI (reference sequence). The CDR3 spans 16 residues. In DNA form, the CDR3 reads TGTGCCAGCAGTTCCTACCCCGGACAGGAAGACTATGGCTACACCTTC. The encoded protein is CASSSYPGQEDYGYTF.

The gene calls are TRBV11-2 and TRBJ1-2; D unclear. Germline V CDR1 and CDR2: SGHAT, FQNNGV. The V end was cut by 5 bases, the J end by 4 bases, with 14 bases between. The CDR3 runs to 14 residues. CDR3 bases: TGTGCCAGCAGCCCCACTAGGATGGCCTATGGCTACACCTTC. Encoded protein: CASSPTRMAYGYTF.